The 10 T cell receptor beta chains listed next were all sequenced from one sample in a study of blood T cell repertoires in COVID-19. Measured with immunoSEQ multiplex PCR; TCRdb has only the in-frame clones, and not every one. The sample includes hundreds of thousands of clones, around 87% of them seen just once. The sample comprised peripheral blood. The receptors stem from a woman aged 40-49 years who had recovered from COVID-19.

The V and J genes are TRBV4-2 and TRBJ2-3; 11 bases agree with TRBD2. Germline V gene sequence: CDR1 LGHNA, CDR2 YNFKEQ. J lost 7 bases, V lost 2 bases, and 11 bases had no gene match. The CDR3 is 17 amino acids. This CDR3 is CASSQTTSGGPGNTQYF. CDR3 nucleotides: TGTGCCAGCAGCCAAACAACTAGCGGGGGACCGGGGAATACGCAGTATTTT.

This chain uses TRBV6-2 or TRBV6-3 with TRBJ2-5; no clear D. The CDR3 is made up of 13 amino acids. Germline V gene lookup returns CDR1 MNHEY and CDR2 SVGEGT. V was pared by 1 base and J by 2 bases, with 5 bases between. The CDR3 DNA is TGTGCCAGCAGTTACTGGAGTCAAGAGACCCAGTACTTC. It yields the protein CASSYWSQETQYF.

The CDR3 DNA sequence: TGTGCCAGCTCACCACCGAAATATCCAGGGACTAATGAAAAACTGTTTTTT. This encodes CASSPPKYPGTNEKLFF. The J gene is TRBJ1-4, the V gene TRBV18, with D possibly being TRBD1 (5 bases). CDR3 size: 17 residues. Germline V CDR1 and CDR2: KGHSH, LQKENI. The V gene lost 0 bases and the J gene lost 2 bases, with 13 bases spanning the gap.

The chain uses TRBV7-2 and TRBJ2-7; 7 bases agree with TRBD2. Trimming cost V 4 bases and J 2 bases; bases outside gene matches: 5. CDR3 size: 14 residues. CDR1 and CDR2 (germline): SGHTA, FQGNSA. The DNA for the CDR3 is TGTGCCAGCAGCTCCGGGGGGACCGCCTACGAGCAGTACTTC. Translated: CASSSGGTAYEQYF.

This clone was seen once. The V gene is TRBV9, the J gene TRBJ2-3; a possible D gene is TRBD2 (6 bases). The germline V gene encodes CDR1 SGDLS and CDR2 YYNGEE. The CDR3 covers 13 residues. The ends were cut back, 0 bases at V and 11 bases at J, with 13 bases in the middle. The CDR3 loop is CASSVGGGREQYF. Here the CDR3 DNA reads TGTGCCAGCAGCGTAGGGGGCGGGCGGGAGCAGTATTTT.

V is TRBV12-3 or TRBV12-4 and J is TRBJ1-2; D ambiguous. CDR3 length equals 11 residues. The ends were cut back, 5 bases at V and 5 bases at J, with 6 bases in the middle. The CDR3 sequence: CASSTQYGYTF. As DNA, the CDR3 is TGTGCCAGCAGTACACAATATGGCTACACCTTC.

The CDR3 DNA is TGTGCCAGCAGTGAAAGGGAGCTCACTGAAGCTTTCTTT. It is translated as CASSERELTEAFF. The chain joins TRBV2 to TRBJ1-1; D not resolved. The ends were cut back, 2 bases at V and 4 bases at J, with 8 bases in the middle. There are 13 residues in the CDR3. The germline V gene has CDR1 SNHLY and CDR2 FYNNEI.

For the CDR3, the DNA is TGTGCCAGCAGCCCTAGCACAGATACGCAGTATTTT. Its protein is CASSPSTDTQYF. The chain recombines TRBV11-3 with TRBJ2-3; D uncertain. Germline V lookup: CDR1 SGHNT, CDR2 YENEEA. The CDR3 has 12 amino acids. The V end was cut by 5 bases, the J end by 0 bases, with 3 bases between.

The chain joins TRBV27 to TRBJ2-2; no definite D call. Germline CDR1 and CDR2: MNHEY and SMNVEV (reference sequence). The CDR3 is made up of 17 amino acids. V gave up 3 bases and J gave up 5 bases, with 19 bases separating them. The CDR3 protein is CASSFIGRRGGTGELFF. Here the CDR3 DNA reads TGTGCCAGCAGTTTTATAGGTAGGAGAGGTGGGACCGGGGAGCTGTTTTTT.

The rearrangement joins TRBV5-4 to TRBJ1-4, with 10 bases fitting TRBD1. Germline V gives CDR1 SGHNT, CDR2 YYREEE (reference sequence). V gave up 5 bases and J gave up 8 bases; unmatched junction bases: 6. The CDR3 runs 14 residues. DNA for the CDR3: TGTGCCAGCAGACCCGGGACAGGGGACGAAAAACTGTTTTTT. Protein sequence: CASRPGTGDEKLFF.